This T cell receptor beta chain was profiled in a study of radiotherapy plus CTLA-4 blockade in lung cancer. Study-level information: There were objective responses in roughly 17% of patients, and around 30% had disease control. General study results and limits: The authors reported that early blood T cell clone dynamics, with interferon-beta, best predicted response. Expansion in blood of tumor-derived TCR clones was seen after radiotherapy plus ipilimumab.

The CDR3 runs 13 residues. Unmatched junction bases numbered 3, after V lost 5 bases and J lost 8 bases. Germline CDR1 reads MNHEY; CDR2 reads SMNVEV (reference sequence). The repertoire was sequenced with immunoSEQ multiplex PCR; TCRdb's copy has only in-frame clones and lacks some. This sample carries 55,000 to 80,000 clones, about nine tenths of them seen once, and the ten largest clones take 35% to 45%. This clone was counted a few times. Its cognate antigen is unknown. The sequence came from a human donor with non-small cell lung cancer that progressed on radiotherapy plus ipilimumab. The chain couples TRBV27 to TRBJ1-4; 9 bases match TRBD1. The sequencing here drew on peripheral blood, taken from a patient treated with radiotherapy plus ipilimumab. CDR3 sequence reads: CASSPGQGEKLFF. Here the CDR3 DNA reads TGTGCCAGCAGTCCGGGACAGGGAGAAAAACTGTTTTTT.